This entry lists 30 T cell receptor beta chains sequenced from one sample in a study of blood T cell repertoires in COVID-19. Generated by immunoSEQ multiplex PCR, the TCRdb table keeps only in-frame clones and is missing some. Counted here are roughly 250,000 clones, more than 75% occurring once; the ten biggest clones make up more than 0.75%. Sequencing was done on a sample of peripheral blood. The receptors were sampled from a man aged 40-50 years with acute or convalescent COVID-19.

The chain recombines TRBV15 with TRBJ2-7; 10 bases agree with TRBD2. Germline-derived CDR1 and CDR2 are LNHNV and YYDKDF (reference sequence). V was pared by 3 bases and J by 2 bases, with 7 bases of the junction left unmatched. The CDR3 is 16 residues long. In nucleotides, the CDR3 is TGTGCCACCAGCAGGCTGACTAGCGGGTTCCCCTACGAGCAGTACTTC. Protein product: CATSRLTSGFPYEQYF.

CDR3 loop: CASSLVGRGTEAFF. CDR3 nucleotide sequence: TGTGCCAGCAGCTTAGTGGGGAGGGGCACTGAAGCTTTCTTT. This chain uses TRBV11-2 with TRBJ1-1, with a possible D match to TRBD1 (5 bases). Trimming shortened V by 1 base and J by 4 bases, and 10 bases separated the two germline ends. Germline V gives CDR1 SGHAT, CDR2 FQNNGV. The CDR3 has 14 amino acids.

V and J are TRBV6-4 and TRBJ1-2; 10 nucleotides line up with TRBD1. Germline V CDR1 and CDR2: MRHNA, SNTAGT. CDR3 length: 15 amino acids. V dropped 6 bases and J dropped 8; count of bases not matched to a gene: 12. CDR3: CASSSTRQGALGYTF. The CDR3 DNA reads TGTGCCAGCAGCTCGACTCGACAGGGGGCTTTGGGCTACACCTTC.

This rearrangement joins TRBV11-2 to TRBJ1-6; D may be TRBD1 (5 bases). Germline CDR1 is SGHAT and CDR2 is FQNNGV. V lost 5 bases and J 2 bases, leaving 13 bases between the germline ends. The CDR3 is 16 amino acids. The CDR3 DNA sequence: TGTGCCAGCAGCCTCGGACACCGAACCTATAATTCACCCCTCCACTTT. Its protein is CASSLGHRTYNSPLHF.

The V and J genes are TRBV15 and TRBJ1-5, with D perhaps matching TRBD1 (5 bases). The CDR3 length is 17 residues. Germline values: CDR1 LNHNV, CDR2 YYDKDF (reference sequence). The ends were cut back, 0 bases at V and 2 bases at J, with 14 bases in the middle. CDR3 amino acids: CATSRDLRDWGNQPQHF. In DNA, the CDR3 is TGTGCCACCAGCAGAGATCTAAGGGACTGGGGCAATCAGCCCCAGCATTTT.

This rearrangement joins TRBV18 to TRBJ1-5, with TRBD1 identical over 10 bases. V shed 1 base and J 0 bases; nucleotides not matched to a gene: 3. The CDR3 runs to 17 residues. From germline, CDR1 is KGHSH and CDR2 LQKENI. CDR3 sequence (DNA): TGTGCCAGCTCACCACTGGGACAGGGGAATAGCAATCAGCCCCAGCATTTT. Its translation: CASSPLGQGNSNQPQHF. Drawing the rest from reference TRBV18 and TRBJ1-5, the complete variable domain is NAGVMQNPRHLVRRRGQEARLRCSPMKGHSHVYWYRQLPEEGLKFMVYLQKENIIDESGMPKERFSAEFPKEGPSILRIQQVVRGDSAAYFCASSPLGQGNSNQPQHFGDGTRLSIL.

In its sample, this clone was seen a few times. The chain employs TRBV5-1 and TRBJ1-1, with D possibly TRBD1 on 6 matching bases. The CDR3 loop spans 14 amino acids. Germline CDR1 SGHRS, CDR2 YFSETQ. V lost 0 bases, J lost 3 bases, and 9 bases lay in between. The CDR3 sequence: CASSLDGQYTEAFF. The CDR3 region has the DNA TGCGCCAGCAGCTTGGATGGACAGTACACTGAAGCTTTCTTT.

J is TRBJ1-1 and V is TRBV13, with TRBD1 as a possible D gene (5 bases). The germline V and J ends were trimmed by 4 bases and 2 bases, with 14 bases remaining between them. In germline, CDR1 is PRHDT, CDR2 FYEKMQ (reference sequence). This CDR3 spans 15 amino acids. CDR3: CASSSPTDINTEAFF. DNA of the CDR3: TGTGCCAGCAGCTCACCGACAGACATCAACACTGAAGCTTTCTTT.

This sequence joins TRBV5-6 and TRBJ2-2; TRBD2 agrees at 9 bases. This CDR3 is 17 amino acids long. The V and J ends lost 3 bases and 6 bases, in that order; junction bases with no gene match: 12. Germline V lookup: CDR1 SGHDT, CDR2 YYEEEE. DNA for the CDR3: TGTGCCAGCAGCTCATTATCTGCGGGGGGGCTCGCCGGGGAGCTGTTTTTT. Its protein product is CASSSLSAGGLAGELFF.

The chain's CDR3 is CASSTTGNTEAFF. The CDR3 DNA sequence: TGTGCCAGCTCAACTACAGGGAACACTGAAGCTTTCTTT. This chain links TRBV18 with TRBJ1-1, with a tentative D call TRBD1 (5 bases). CDR3 length equals 13 residues. Trimming pared 5 bases from V and 1 base from J, leaving 8 bases between. Germline CDR1 KGHSH, CDR2 LQKENI.

The chain employs TRBV6-5 and TRBJ1-6; 7 nucleotides line up with TRBD1. The CDR3 is made up of 15 amino acids. With V trimmed by 6 bases and J by 4 bases, 6 bases remained unmatched. In germline, CDR1 is MNHEY, CDR2 SVGAGI. The CDR3 region is CASSTGTVYNSPLHF. CDR3 DNA sequence: TGTGCCAGCAGCACCGGGACAGTGTATAATTCACCCCTCCACTTT.

The CDR3 DNA reads TGTGCCAGCAGCCTATATAATTCACCCCTCCACTTT. Translated, it gives CASSLYNSPLHF. This chain links TRBV6-5 with TRBJ1-6; D gene ambiguous. The CDR3 has 12 residues. The V end was cut by 6 bases, the J end by 4 bases, with 4 bases between. Germline V lookup: CDR1 MNHEY, CDR2 SVGAGI.

The count of this clone is one. The J gene is TRBJ1-5, the V gene TRBV18, with D perhaps matching TRBD1 (5 bases). CDR3 size: 14 residues. V lost 6 bases and J 5 bases, leaving 14 bases between the germline ends. Looked up from germline, CDR1 is KGHSH and CDR2 is LQKENI. CDR3 sequence reads: CASSKQGADQPQHF. DNA of the CDR3: TGTGCCAGCTCTAAGCAGGGTGCGGATCAGCCCCAGCATTTT. Based on the CDR3 plus reference TRBV18 and TRBJ1-5, the full variable domain is NAGVMQNPRHLVRRRGQEARLRCSPMKGHSHVYWYRQLPEEGLKFMVYLQKENIIDESGMPKERFSAEFPKEGPSILRIQQVVRGDSAAYFCASSKQGADQPQHFGDGTRLSIL.

V and J are TRBV6-6 and TRBJ2-5, with 8 bases that match TRBD1. Unmatched junction bases numbered 9, after V lost 0 bases and J lost 6 bases. The CDR3 is 16 amino acids. CDR1 MNHNY and CDR2 SVGAGI come from the germline V gene (reference sequence). Here the CDR3 DNA reads TGTGCCAGCAGTTACTCGTGGTCAGGGGGCGGTAAGACCCAGTACTTC. This codes for CASSYSWSGGGKTQYF.

The chain has TRBV19 and TRBJ2-5; 8 nucleotides align to TRBD1. The junction had 10 bases not matched to a gene; V was cut back by 5 bases and J by 5 bases. Germline V gene sequence: CDR1 LNHDA, CDR2 SQIVND (reference sequence). The CDR3 totals 15 residues. CDR3 amino acids: CASSRTGLGSETQYF. The CDR3 coding sequence is TGTGCCAGTAGTCGGACAGGGCTAGGGTCGGAGACCCAGTACTTC.

This clone turned up a few times. The chain has TRBV18 and TRBJ2-2; tentative D call: TRBD1 (5 bases). Per the germline V gene, CDR1 is KGHSH and CDR2 is LQKENI. This CDR3 is built from 17 residues. V lost 1 base and J 2 bases, leaving 14 bases between the germline ends. CDR3 bases: TGTGCCAGCTCACCACAAGTGAGACAGCCAAACACCGGGGAGCTGTTTTTT. It specifies CASSPQVRQPNTGELFF.

The genes are TRBV27 and TRBJ2-1; 12 bases are a match to TRBD2. This CDR3 region has 16 residues. The J segment lost 3 bases and the V segment lost 4 bases, leaving 4 bases of the junction unmatched. Germline assignment: CDR1 MNHEY and CDR2 SMNVEV (reference sequence). The CDR3 protein is CASSSGTSGFYNEQFF. As DNA, the CDR3 is TGTGCCAGCAGTTCAGGGACTAGCGGGTTCTACAATGAGCAGTTCTTC.

The rearrangement links TRBV13 to TRBJ1-3, with 8 positions matching TRBD1. The CDR3 is 19 amino acids. Per germline, CDR1 PRHDT and CDR2 FYEKMQ (reference sequence). V gave up 2 bases and J gave up 3 bases; unmatched junction bases: 15. CDR3 protein: CASSLIVGDRSLLGNTIYF. The CDR3 DNA follows: TGTGCCAGCAGCTTAATAGTCGGGGACAGGAGCCTCCTTGGAAACACCATATATTTT.

V and J are TRBV29-1 and TRBJ1-1; the D gene is possibly TRBD1 (6 bases). The CDR3 is 12 amino acids. The ends were cut back, 8 bases at V and 0 bases at J, with 10 bases in the middle. Per the germline V gene, CDR1 is SQVTM and CDR2 is ANQGSEA. CDR3 sequence: CSPGHMNTEAFF. In DNA, the CDR3 is TGCAGCCCGGGACATATGAACACTGAAGCTTTCTTT.

V is TRBV7-2 and J is TRBJ2-2; 8 bases are shared with TRBD1. The CDR3 sequence is 16 residues long. The V gene's germline CDR1 is SGHTA and CDR2 FQGNSA. V lost 5 bases to trimming and J lost 0 bases; unmatched junction nucleotides: 5. CDR3: CASSRWTGSNTGELFF. In DNA form, the CDR3 reads TGTGCCAGCAGCAGATGGACAGGGTCGAACACCGGGGAGCTGTTTTTT.

The chain recombines TRBV6-5 with TRBJ2-3; 8 nucleotides align to TRBD1. J gave up 2 bases and V 6 bases, and 7 bases lay outside the gene matches. CDR1 is MNHEY and CDR2 is SVGAGI in the germline V gene. The CDR3 spans 15 residues. CDR3 sequence reads: CASRLDRGITDTQYF. CDR3 in DNA: TGTGCCAGCAGGTTAGACAGGGGCATCACAGATACGCAGTATTTT.

Only a few counts were recorded for this clone. V and J are TRBV6-2 or TRBV6-3 and TRBJ1-2; D unclear. Germline CDR1 is MNHEY and CDR2 is SVGEGT. This CDR3 spans 11 amino acids. V dropped 3 bases and J dropped 5 bases, with 4 bases sitting between them. CDR3 nucleotide sequence: TGTGCCAGCAGTTATGAGTATGGCTACACCTTC. This sequence encodes CASSYEYGYTF.

V is TRBV6-5 and J is TRBJ2-7, with a possible D match to TRBD1 (5 bases). Trimming left V 0 bases short and J 2 bases short, with 8 bases between. Germline V gene lookup returns CDR1 MNHEY and CDR2 SVGAGI. This CDR3 region has 14 residues. CDR3 in amino acids: CASSYSSGTYEQYF. CDR3 DNA: TGTGCCAGCAGTTACTCATCAGGGACCTACGAGCAGTACTTC.

This clone appeared once. The chain recombines TRBV4-1 with TRBJ2-7, with 9 positions matching TRBD2. This CDR3 is built from 13 residues. Germline CDR1 is MGHRA and CDR2 is YSYEKL. With V trimmed by 4 bases and J by 4 bases, 2 bases remained unmatched. CDR3 protein: CASSPSGGYEQYF. The CDR3 DNA reads as TGCGCCAGCAGCCCAAGCGGGGGGTACGAGCAGTACTTC.

The rearrangement joins TRBV28 to TRBJ2-3; D possibly corresponds to TRBD2 (7 bases). Trimming removed 5 bases from V and 1 base from J, with 13 bases in between. This CDR3 has 15 amino acids. The V gene's germline CDR1 is MDHEN and CDR2 SYDVKM. The CDR3 sequence is CASSTSGGGTDTQYF. CDR3 sequence (DNA): TGTGCCAGCAGTACCTCGGGGGGCGGCACAGATACGCAGTATTTT.

Only a few counts were recorded for this clone. The V and J genes are TRBV11-2 and TRBJ1-2; D remains ambiguous. The CDR3 length is 14 residues. The V and J ends lost 0 bases and 7 bases respectively, with 12 bases between them. Germline V CDR1 and CDR2: SGHAT, FQNNGV. The CDR3 sequence: CASSLDQAAVGYTF. The CDR3 region has the DNA TGTGCCAGCAGCTTAGATCAGGCAGCCGTTGGCTACACCTTC.

This chain uses TRBV18 with TRBJ2-1, with 9 positions matching TRBD1. This CDR3 has 12 residues. V lost 3 bases and J lost 15; bases outside the gene matches: 6. CDR1 KGHSH and CDR2 LQKENI come from the germline V gene. The CDR3 sequence is CASSPAGTGLFF. The CDR3 nucleotides read TGTGCCAGCTCACCTGCCGGGACAGGGTTGTTCTTC.

The chain is built from TRBV11-2 and TRBJ1-2; 8 bases are shared with TRBD1. The germline V gene encodes CDR1 SGHAT and CDR2 FQNNGV. CDR3 length: 16 residues. V was clipped by 0 bases and J by 4 bases; unmatched bases: 7. The CDR3 region is CASSLDLRQGFYGYTF. For the CDR3, the DNA is TGTGCCAGCAGCTTAGATCTACGACAGGGGTTCTATGGCTACACCTTC.

This rearrangement joins TRBV28 to TRBJ1-4; 9 bases map to TRBD1. Germline CDR1 and CDR2: MDHEN and SYDVKM. This CDR3 is built from 13 residues. V was clipped by 7 bases and J by 6 bases; unmatched bases: 3. The CDR3 DNA reads TGTGCCAGCAAGGGGACAGGGTATGAAAAACTGTTTTTT. As protein: CASKGTGYEKLFF.

This clone showed up just once. The chain has TRBV13 and TRBJ1-1, with 9 bases lining up with TRBD1. Unmatched junction bases numbered 6, after V lost 5 bases and J lost 5 bases. CDR3 length: 14 amino acids. Germline V lookup: CDR1 PRHDT, CDR2 FYEKMQ (reference sequence). CDR3 sequence: CASSGGQGRTEAFF. The CDR3 nucleotides read TGTGCCAGCAGCGGGGGACAGGGTAGGACTGAAGCTTTCTTT.